This T cell receptor (beta chain) comes out of a study of identical twins. Study-wide points: Out-of-frame sharing of TCR alpha in monozygotic twins was underestimated by models. Potential partial confounding of zero-insertion analyses by invariant MAIT and iNKT cells was noted. Abundant cord blood beta clonotypes carried fewer insertions; memory repertoires showed none.

A universal primer binding site was introduced by template switching. The final cDNA contained unique molecular identifiers. TCRdb itself ran the 5' RACE reads through MiXCR, one entry per CDR3 protein. The repertoire consists of about 300,000 distinct CDR3 sequences, with around 12% occurring once and the leading ten covering 7.2%. This CDR3 has 15 amino acids. The germline V and J ends were trimmed by 0 bases and 7 bases, with 14 bases remaining between them. Germline values: CDR1 SGDLS, CDR2 YYNGEE. This clonotype was found a few times. Its matching antigen is unknown. This sample was also put to use in a study of yellow fever vaccine responses in identical twins.

The TCR sequence derives from a woman under 30 in good health. Specimen: CD8+ T cells sorted from blood. The V call is TRBV9, the J call TRBJ2-1; D perhaps matches TRBD2 (6 bases). DNA of the CDR3: TGTGCCAGCAGCGTAGGCTATTTTGCGGGGAATGAGCAGTTCTTC. This translates into CASSVGYFAGNEQFF.